This T cell receptor (beta chain) came from a study of T cell repertoires in cytomegalovirus infection. On the study more broadly: Public TCR beta signatures were indicative of both CMV infection and a matching HLA type.

TCRdb redid the calling of the reads with MiXCR, one entry per CDR3 protein. In the table there are fewer than 550,000 distinct CDR3 sequences, roughly 29% of which are singletons. This clonotype was seen just once. The antigen remains undetermined. Study outcomes and limitations: What dominated the ex vivo response were HLA-C-restricted CMV-specific TCR beta clonotypes. The study identified carriers of CMV plus the relevant HLA from cumulative public TCR beta family frequency.

The germline gives CDR1 SQVTM, CDR2 ANQGSEA. The CDR3 totals 13 residues. Deletions cut 6 bases from V and 5 bases from J, with 16 bases between. This receptor was taken from a human donor in good health (CMV status not recorded). Some clones in this sample may be carry-over from other donors' samples. This chain connects TRBV29-1 to TRBJ2-5; tentative D call: TRBD1 (5 bases). The specimen sequenced was PBMCs. The CDR3 region has the DNA TGCAGCGTCGAGAGACAGTCGAAGGAGACCCAGTACTTC. It specifies CSVERQSKETQYF.